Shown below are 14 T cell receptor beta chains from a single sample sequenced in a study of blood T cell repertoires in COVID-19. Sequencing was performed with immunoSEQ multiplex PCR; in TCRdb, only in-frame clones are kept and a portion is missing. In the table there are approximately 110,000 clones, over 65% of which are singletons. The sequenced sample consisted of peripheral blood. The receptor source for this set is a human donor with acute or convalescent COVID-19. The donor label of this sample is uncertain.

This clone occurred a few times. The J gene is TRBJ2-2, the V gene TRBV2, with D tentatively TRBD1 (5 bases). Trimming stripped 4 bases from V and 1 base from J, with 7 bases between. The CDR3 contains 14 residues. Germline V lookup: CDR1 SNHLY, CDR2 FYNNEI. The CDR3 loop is CASSGQMNTGELFF. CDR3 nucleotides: TGTGCCAGCAGTGGACAGATGAACACCGGGGAGCTGTTTTTT.

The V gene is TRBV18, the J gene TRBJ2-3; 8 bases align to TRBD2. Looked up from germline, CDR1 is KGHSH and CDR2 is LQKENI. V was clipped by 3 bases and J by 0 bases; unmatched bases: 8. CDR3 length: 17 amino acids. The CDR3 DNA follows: TGTGCCAGCTCACCGCAAATATCGGGGGGGAGCACAGATACGCAGTATTTT. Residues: CASSPQISGGSTDTQYF. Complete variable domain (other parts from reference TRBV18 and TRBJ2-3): NAGVMQNPRHLVRRRGQEARLRCSPMKGHSHVYWYRQLPEEGLKFMVYLQKENIIDESGMPKERFSAEFPKEGPSILRIQQVVRGDSAAYFCASSPQISGGSTDTQYFGPGTRLTVL.

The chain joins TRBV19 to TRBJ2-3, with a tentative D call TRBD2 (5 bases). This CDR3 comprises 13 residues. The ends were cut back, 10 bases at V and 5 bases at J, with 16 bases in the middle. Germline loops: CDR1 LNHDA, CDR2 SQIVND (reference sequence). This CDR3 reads CATRRGKVDTQYF. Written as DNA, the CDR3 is TGTGCCACCCGAAGAGGGAAGGTAGATACGCAGTATTTT.

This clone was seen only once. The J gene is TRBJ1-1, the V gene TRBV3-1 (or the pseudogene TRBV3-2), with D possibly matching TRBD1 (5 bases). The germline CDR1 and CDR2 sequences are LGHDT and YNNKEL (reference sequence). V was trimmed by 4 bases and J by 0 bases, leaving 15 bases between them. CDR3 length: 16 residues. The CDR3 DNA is TGTGCCAGCAGCCGCTCTACGGCGGGGGTGAACACTGAAGCTTTCTTT. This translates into CASSRSTAGVNTEAFF.

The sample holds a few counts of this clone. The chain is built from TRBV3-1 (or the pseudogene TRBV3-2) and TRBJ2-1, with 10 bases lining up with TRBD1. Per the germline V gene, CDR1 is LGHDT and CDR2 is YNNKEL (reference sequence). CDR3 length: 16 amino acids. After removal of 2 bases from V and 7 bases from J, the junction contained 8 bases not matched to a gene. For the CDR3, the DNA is TGTGCCAGCAGCCAAACACCGGGACAGGGGCGGAATGAGCAGTTCTTC. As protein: CASSQTPGQGRNEQFF.

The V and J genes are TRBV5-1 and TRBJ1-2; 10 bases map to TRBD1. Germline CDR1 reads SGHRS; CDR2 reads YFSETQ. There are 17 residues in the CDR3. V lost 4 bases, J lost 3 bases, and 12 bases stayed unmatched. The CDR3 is CASSGGQGVPRDYGYTF. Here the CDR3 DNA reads TGCGCCAGCAGCGGCGGACAGGGGGTGCCAAGGGACTATGGCTACACCTTC. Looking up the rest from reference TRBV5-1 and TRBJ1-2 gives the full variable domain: KAGVTQTPRYLIKTRGQQVTLSCSPISGHRSVSWYQQTPGQGLQFLFEYFSETQRNKGNFPGRFSGRQFSNSRSEMNVSTLELGDSALYLCASSGGQGVPRDYGYTFGSGTRLTVV.

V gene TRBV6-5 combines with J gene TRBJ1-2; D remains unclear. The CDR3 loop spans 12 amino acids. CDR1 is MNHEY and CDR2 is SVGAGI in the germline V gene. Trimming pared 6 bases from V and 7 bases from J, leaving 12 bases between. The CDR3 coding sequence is TGTGCCAGCAGACACAGTGAGGGTGGCTACACCTTC. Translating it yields CASRHSEGGYTF.

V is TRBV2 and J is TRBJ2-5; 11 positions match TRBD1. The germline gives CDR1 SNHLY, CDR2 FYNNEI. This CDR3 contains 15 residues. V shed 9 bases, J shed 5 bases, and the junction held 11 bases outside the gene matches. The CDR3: CASVAGTGGRETQYF. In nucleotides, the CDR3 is TGTGCCAGTGTAGCCGGGACAGGGGGTCGGGAGACCCAGTACTTC.

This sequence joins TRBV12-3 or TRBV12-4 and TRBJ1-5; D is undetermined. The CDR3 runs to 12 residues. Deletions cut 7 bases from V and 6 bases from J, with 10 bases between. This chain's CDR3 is CASIGGGQPQHF. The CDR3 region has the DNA TGTGCCAGCATTGGAGGAGGTCAGCCCCAGCATTTT.

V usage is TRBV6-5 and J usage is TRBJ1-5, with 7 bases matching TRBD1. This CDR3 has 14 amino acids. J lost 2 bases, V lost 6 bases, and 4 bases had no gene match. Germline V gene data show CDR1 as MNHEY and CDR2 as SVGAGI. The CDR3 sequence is CASSLTGGNQPQHF. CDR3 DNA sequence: TGTGCCAGCAGCCTAACAGGGGGCAATCAGCCCCAGCATTTT.

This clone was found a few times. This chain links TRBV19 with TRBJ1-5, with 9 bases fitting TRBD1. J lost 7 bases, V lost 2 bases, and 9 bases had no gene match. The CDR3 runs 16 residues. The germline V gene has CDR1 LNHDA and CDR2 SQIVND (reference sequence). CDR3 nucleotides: TGTGCCAGTAGTATATTACAGGGGGCGCAAGGACAGCCCCAGCATTTT. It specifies CASSILQGAQGQPQHF.

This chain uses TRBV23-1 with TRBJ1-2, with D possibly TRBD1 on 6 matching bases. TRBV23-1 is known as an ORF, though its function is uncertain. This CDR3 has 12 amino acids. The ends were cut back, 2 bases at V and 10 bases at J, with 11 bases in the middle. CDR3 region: CASSQGGGLYTF. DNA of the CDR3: TGCGCCAGCAGTCAAGGGGGGGGGCTCTACACCTTC.

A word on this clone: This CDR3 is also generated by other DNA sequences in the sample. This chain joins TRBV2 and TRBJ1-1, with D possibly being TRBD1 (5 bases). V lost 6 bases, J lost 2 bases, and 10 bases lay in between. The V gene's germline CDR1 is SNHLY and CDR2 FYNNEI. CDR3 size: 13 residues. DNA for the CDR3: TGTGCCAGCAGCGACGACAGCAACACTGAAGCTTTCTTT. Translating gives CASSDDSNTEAFF. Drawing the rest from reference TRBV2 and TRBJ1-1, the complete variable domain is EPEVTQTPSHQVTQMGQEVILRCVPISNHLYFYWYRQILGQKVEFLVSFYNNEISEKSEIFDDQFSVERPDGSNFTLKIRSTKLEDSAMYFCASSDDSNTEAFFGQGTRLTVV.

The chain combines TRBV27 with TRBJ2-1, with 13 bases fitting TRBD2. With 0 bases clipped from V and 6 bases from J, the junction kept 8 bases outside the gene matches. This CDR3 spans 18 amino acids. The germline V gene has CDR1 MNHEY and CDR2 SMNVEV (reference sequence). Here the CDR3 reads CASSLSRLAGGLPNEQFF. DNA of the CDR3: TGTGCCAGCAGTTTATCGCGACTAGCGGGGGGCCTCCCCAATGAGCAGTTCTTC.